One T cell receptor beta chain is described in this entry. As yet, its antigen is unknown. These data come from a study of CD8 T cells in Susac syndrome. Points from the study as a whole: It was acknowledged in the study that the number of individuals who were included in its TCR sequencing and HLA analysis was relatively small.

Roughly 0.45 to 1 ug RNA was reverse transcribed with random hexamers. The CDR3 of TCR beta was amplified by immunoSEQ multiplex PCR across 54 Vbeta and 13 Jbeta. TCRdb reanalysed the immunoSEQ multiplex PCR reads using MiXCR and keeps one entry per CDR3 protein. Of 110,000 or so distinct CDR3 sequences detected, about 92% appear once; the ten largest clones hold 0.093%. CD8+ and CD4+ blood T cells underwent TCR beta sequencing. FACS enriched CD8+ TEMRA cells, while bulk CD8+ and CD4+ were negatively isolated. CDR3 length: 14 residues. Deletions cut 3 bases from V and 1 base from J, with 9 bases between. CDR1 and CDR2 (germline): SGHTA, FQGNSA.

Sequences were obtained from CD4+ T cells from PBMCs. V usage is TRBV7-2 and J usage is TRBJ1-2, with D possibly matching TRBD1 (5 bases). This receptor was identified in a human donor with multiple sclerosis. CDR3 in amino acids: CASSFPGLNYGYTF. In nucleotides, the CDR3 is TGTGCCAGCAGCTTCCCGGGACTTAACTATGGCTACACCTTC.